These 3 T cell receptor beta chains were all obtained from the same sample, sequenced in a study of blood T cells in healthy people across ages. Primers used in a second PCR of about 6 to 11 cycles were a sample-barcoded 5' primer and a J-beta primer mix. TCRdb reprocessed the 5' RACE reads via MiXCR and lists one record per CDR3 protein. There are about 1.6 million distinct CDR3 sequences in the sample; roughly 30% occur only once, and around 10% lies in the top ten. The material sequenced was blood. Every receptor here comes from a young woman in good health.

Worth noting for this clonotype: A much larger clone lies a single base off, so this may be a read error. This chain connects TRBV20-1 to TRBJ1-2; TRBD1 aligns across 8 bases. CDR1 is DFQATT, CDR2 SNEGSKA, per germline (reference sequence). The CDR3 has 14 residues. J was trimmed by 4 bases and V by 8 bases; bases with no gene match: 12. For the CDR3, the DNA is TGCAGTACTGTGGACAGGGCTCGGGGCTATGGCTACACCTTC. This translates into CSTVDRARGYGYTF.

The V and J genes are TRBV10-3 and TRBJ1-2, with D hard to call. CDR1 is ENHRY and CDR2 is SYGVKD in the germline V gene. Trimming cost V 3 bases and J 9 bases, with 23 bases left between them. This CDR3 spans 16 amino acids. CDR3 protein: CAISESDMVLTGSYTF. CDR3 coding DNA: TGTGCCATCAGTGAATCTGATATGGTACTTACTGGGAGCTACACCTTC.

V usage is TRBV2 and J usage is TRBJ1-4; 10 nucleotides match TRBD1. The CDR3 contains 14 residues. From germline, CDR1 is SNHLY and CDR2 FYNNEI. With 6 bases clipped from V and 8 bases from J, the junction kept 6 bases outside the gene matches. In nucleotides, the CDR3 is TGTGCCAGCAGCAGGGGACAGGGGCCCGAAAAACTGTTTTTT. This sequence encodes CASSRGQGPEKLFF.